The next 25 T cell receptor beta chains were all read from a single sample in a study of blood T cells in healthy people across ages. The second PCR ran about 6 to 12 cycles with a sample-barcoded 5' primer and J-beta primers. One entry per CDR3 protein results from TCRdb running MiXCR on the 5' RACE reads. The repertoire consists of about 840,000 distinct CDR3 sequences, with 25% to 30% occurring once and the leading ten covering about 10%. The same data also contributed to another study, on T cells of mothers and their children.

Sequencing was carried out using blood. The receptors come from a woman in her forties in good health.

This clonotype was detected only a few times. This rearrangement joins TRBV5-1 to TRBJ2-1; D perhaps matches TRBD1 (6 bases). The CDR3 runs to 16 residues. Germline V gene lookup returns CDR1 SGHRS and CDR2 YFSETQ. Deletions cut 3 bases from V and 6 bases from J, with 19 bases between. For the CDR3, the DNA is TGCGCCAGCAGCTGGCCTGGGGGCAGAGTGGGCAATGAGCAGTTCTTC. Encoded protein: CASSWPGGRVGNEQFF. The complete variable domain, with remaining parts taken from reference TRBV5-1 and TRBJ2-1, reads KAGVTQTPRYLIKTRGQQVTLSCSPISGHRSVSWYQQTPGQGLQFLFEYFSETQRNKGNFPGRFSGRQFSNSRSEMNVSTLELGDSALYLCASSWPGGRVGNEQFFGPGTRLTVL.

The CDR3, as DNA: TGCAGTGCTAGAACCATCCGGGGCAATCAGCCCCAGCATTTT. It yields the protein CSARTIRGNQPQHF. This sequence joins TRBV20-1 and TRBJ1-5; D is undetermined. Trimming removed 2 bases at V and 2 bases at J, with 10 bases between. The length of the CDR3 is 14 residues. From germline, CDR1 is DFQATT and CDR2 SNEGSKA (reference sequence).

This clonotype occurred a few times. The gene calls are TRBV28 and TRBJ2-1; either TRBD1 or TRBD2 may fit D (5 bases each). Germline V gives CDR1 MDHEN, CDR2 SYDVKM. Trimming pared 0 bases from V and 9 bases from J, leaving 15 bases between. This CDR3 region has 15 residues. The CDR3 reads CASSLWPGQGSEQFF. CDR3 nucleotides: TGTGCCAGCAGTTTATGGCCGGGGCAGGGTAGTGAGCAGTTCTTC.

The table lists this clonotype with a few counts. The chain joins TRBV3-1 to TRBJ2-4; the match to TRBD2 covers 7 bases. The J call may not be correct, given that the DNA end is closer to TRBJ2-5. Germline loops: CDR1 LGHDT, CDR2 YNNKEL (reference sequence). CDR3 size: 15 residues. The CDR3: CASSRGAGPWETQYF. CDR3 in DNA: TGTGCCAGCAGCCGAGGAGCGGGGCCGTGGGAGACCCAGTACTTC.

This clonotype came up a few times. One junction end disagrees with the germline gene, perhaps due to a read error. V usage is TRBV2 and J usage is TRBJ2-5; 7 bases match TRBD1. The CDR3 spans 17 residues. In germline, CDR1 is SNHLY, CDR2 FYNNEI. CDR3 loop: CASGELVTGAYQETQYF. The CDR3, as DNA: TGTGCCAGCGGTGAATTGGTTACAGGGGCGTACCAAGAGACCCAGTACTTC. The full variable domain, completed using reference TRBV2 and TRBJ2-5, is EPEVTQTPSHQVTQMGQEVILRCVPISNHLYFYWYRQILGQKVEFLVSFYNNEISEKSEIFDDQFSVERPDGSNFTLKIRSTKLEDSAMYFCASGELVTGAYQETQYFGPGTRLLVL.

The J gene is TRBJ1-5, the V gene TRBV15, with D maybe TRBD1 (5 bases). From germline, CDR1 is LNHNV and CDR2 YYDKDF (reference sequence). CDR3 length equals 16 residues. Trimming removed 0 bases at V and 7 bases at J, with 16 bases between. CDR3 protein: CATSRDLGPARQPQHF. CDR3 in DNA: TGTGCCACCAGCAGAGATCTGGGGCCTGCACGACAGCCCCAGCATTTT.

The chain employs TRBV21-1 and TRBJ1-2; the table's D call TRBD1 went unverified against the DNA. TRBV21-1 is a documented pseudogene. The CDR3 has 11 amino acids. This chain's CDR3 is CASTRSGGYTF. The CDR3 DNA reads as TGTGCCAGCACTAGATCAGGGGGCTACACCTTC.

The chain carries TRBV5-1 and TRBJ2-5; the D is unclear. The CDR3 is 16 amino acids. Trimming removed 4 bases at V and 2 bases at J, with 18 bases between. Germline CDR1 SGHRS, CDR2 YFSETQ. This CDR3 reads CASSLTPGRLQETQYF. CDR3 in DNA: TGCGCCAGCAGCCTCACCCCAGGACGGCTGCAAGAGACCCAGTACTTC.

This sequence joins TRBV29-1 and TRBJ2-3; possibly TRBD1 for D (5 bases). Germline-derived CDR1 and CDR2 are SQVTM and ANQGSEA. The CDR3 has 15 residues. The V gene lost 0 bases and the J gene lost 1 base, with 11 bases spanning the gap. The CDR3 bases are TGCAGCGTTGAAGATCTTGTCAGGGGCACAGATACGCAGTATTTT. It is translated as CSVEDLVRGTDTQYF.

This clonotype was seen repeatedly, ten times or more. The genes are TRBV7-2 and TRBJ2-1; the D call may be TRBD1 or TRBD2 (7 bases each). This CDR3 is built from 15 residues. V lost 1 base to trimming and J lost 8 bases, with 15 bases between them. The germline CDR1 and CDR2 sequences are SGHTA and FQGNSA. CDR3 nucleotide sequence: TGTGCCAGCAGCTTAGGAGGGGGCGGGGGCGATGAGCAGTTCTTC. It encodes CASSLGGGGGDEQFF.

The chain links TRBV2 to TRBJ1-5; D not resolved. The CDR3 length is 12 residues. From germline, CDR1 is SNHLY and CDR2 FYNNEI. Trimming stripped 7 bases from V and 8 bases from J, with 12 bases between. DNA for the CDR3: TGTGCCAGCATGAGAGGCAACGAGCCCCAGCATTTT. Translating gives CASMRGNEPQHF.

This chain connects TRBV5-8 to TRBJ1-5, with D possibly matching TRBD1 (5 bases). V was trimmed by 4 bases and J by 6 bases, leaving 23 bases between them. Looked up from germline, CDR1 is SGHTS and CDR2 is YDEGEE. The CDR3 has 17 residues. CDR3 sequence reads: CASSHQIGGASSQPQHF. DNA of the CDR3: TGTGCCAGCAGCCACCAGATAGGCGGGGCTTCTAGTCAGCCCCAGCATTTT.

This clonotype came up many times. V gene TRBV20-1 combines with J gene TRBJ2-5, with TRBD2 matching 8 bases. Germline V gives CDR1 DFQATT, CDR2 SNEGSKA (reference sequence). The CDR3 is made up of 16 amino acids. V shed 4 bases, J shed 4 bases, and the junction held 14 bases outside the gene matches. CDR3 DNA sequence: TGCAGTGCTATAAAAACTAGCGGTGGAAGGGTAGAGACCCAGTACTTC. This sequence encodes CSAIKTSGGRVETQYF.

This chain joins TRBV20-1 and TRBJ1-4; D not resolved. The CDR3 sequence is 16 residues long. The germline V and J ends were trimmed by 6 bases and 11 bases, with 28 bases remaining between them. The germline V gene encodes CDR1 DFQATT and CDR2 SNEGSKA (reference sequence). CDR3 region: CSANTAGHLMTGKLFF. The CDR3 coding sequence is TGCAGTGCAAACACCGCTGGGCATCTGATGACCGGGAAACTGTTTTTT.

As to this clonotype: Given a much more abundant clone one base away, this may be a read error. The chain carries TRBV15 and TRBJ2-4, with D tentatively TRBD1 or TRBD2 (6 bases each). The J call may be incorrect, as the DNA end agrees better with TRBJ2-7. The CDR3 sequence is 15 residues long. Germline V gene sequence: CDR1 LNHNV, CDR2 YYDKDF (reference sequence). DNA of the CDR3: TGTGCCACCTCTAGAGTTAAGGGGGGCCACCACGAGCAGTACTTC. Its protein is CATSRVKGGHHEQYF.

This clonotype has just one count. Given a much more abundant clone one base away, this may be a read error. V and J are TRBV12-3 or TRBV12-4 and TRBJ2-7, with D possibly matching TRBD2 (5 bases). CDR3 length: 15 residues. CDR3 in DNA: TGTGCCTGCAGTCCAAGCGGACCTGGCTCCTACGAGCAGTACTTC. Translated, it gives CACSPSGPGSYEQYF.

The gene calls are TRBV7-2 and TRBJ2-5; TRBD2 matches 11 bases. Germline CDR1 reads SGHTA; CDR2 reads FQGNSA. V shed 5 bases, J shed 9 bases, and the junction held 11 bases outside the gene matches. This CDR3 region has 15 residues. CDR3 residues: CASSPGLAVRGPQYF. As DNA, the CDR3 is TGTGCCAGCAGCCCGGGACTAGCGGTCAGGGGGCCCCAGTACTTC.

The V gene is TRBV4-1, the J gene TRBJ2-1, with no clear D. Trimming pared 3 bases from V and 9 bases from J, leaving 6 bases between. This CDR3 comprises 11 residues. Germline CDR1 reads MGHRA; CDR2 reads YSYEKL. In nucleotides, the CDR3 is TGCGCCAGCAGCCACGGATTTGAGCAGTTCTTC. Translating gives CASSHGFEQFF.

To note about this clonotype: This may stem from a read error, because a much larger clone lies one nucleotide away. This sequence joins TRBV12-3 or TRBV12-4 and TRBJ2-1; no reliable D call. The J call may be wrong; the DNA end is better matched by TRBJ2-7. The CDR3 contains 15 residues. Written as DNA, the CDR3 is TGTGCCAGCACCCGCCCCCTGAGCTCCTACAATGAGCAGTACTTC. As protein: CASTRPLSSYNEQYF.

This chain links TRBV7-9 with TRBJ2-2, with 7 nucleotides matching TRBD1. The CDR3 is 16 amino acids. The ends lost 5 bases at V and 4 bases at J; junction bases unmatched: 10. The germline V gene has CDR1 SEHNR and CDR2 FQNEAQ (reference sequence). In DNA form, the CDR3 reads TGTGCCAGCAGCCCCTTAAGGACAGGCTCCACCGGGGAGCTGTTTTTT. Amino acid sequence: CASSPLRTGSTGELFF.

This clonotype has only a few counts. The gene calls are TRBV7-9 and TRBJ2-3; a weak D match, TRBD2 (6 bases). The germline gives CDR1 SEHNR, CDR2 FQNEAQ (reference sequence). This CDR3 contains 16 residues. The germline V and J ends were trimmed by 5 bases and 0 bases, with 15 bases remaining between them. CDR3 in amino acids: CASSPPFGGSTDTQYF. The DNA for the CDR3 is TGTGCCAGCAGCCCACCTTTCGGGGGTAGCACAGATACGCAGTATTTT. Based on the CDR3 plus reference TRBV7-9 and TRBJ2-3, the full variable domain is DTGVSQNPRHKITKRGQNVTFRCDPISEHNRLYWYRQTLGQGPEFLTYFQNEAQLEKSRLLSDRFSAERPKGSFSTLEIQRTEQGDSAMYLCASSPPFGGSTDTQYFGPGTRLTVL.

This clonotype was seen a few times. The chain recombines TRBV11-2 with TRBJ2-1; 9 nucleotides line up with TRBD1. The CDR3 has 16 amino acids. Germline V lookup: CDR1 SGHAT, CDR2 FQNNGV. The junction had 4 bases not matched to a gene; V was cut back by 4 bases and J by 0 bases. The DNA for the CDR3 is TGTGCCAGCAGCTCCGGACAGGGGCGCTCCTACAATGAGCAGTTCTTC. This codes for CASSSGQGRSYNEQFF.

This sequence joins TRBV28 and TRBJ2-5, with D perhaps matching TRBD2 (6 bases). The germline CDR1 and CDR2 sequences are MDHEN and SYDVKM. CDR3 length: 15 amino acids. The ends were cut back, 6 bases at V and 9 bases at J, with 23 bases in the middle. This chain's CDR3 is CASSPHGTGGTAQYF. DNA of the CDR3: TGTGCCAGCAGCCCCCATGGGACTGGTGGTACGGCCCAGTACTTC.

This clonotype was seen a handful of times. The chain uses TRBV3-1 and TRBJ1-4; 9 nucleotides match TRBD1. The CDR3 sequence is 16 residues long. V lost 4 bases to trimming and J lost 7 bases; unmatched junction nucleotides: 10. Germline CDR1 reads LGHDT; CDR2 reads YNNKEL (reference sequence). The CDR3 bases are TGTGCCAGCAGCCCTTTCACAGGGGGCGGGTTTGAAAAACTGTTTTTT. Translated, it gives CASSPFTGGGFEKLFF.

The rearrangement joins TRBV28 to TRBJ1-4; maybe TRBD1 (5 bases). CDR3 length: 16 residues. The V and J ends lost 5 bases and 9 bases respectively, with 22 bases between them. Per germline, CDR1 MDHEN and CDR2 SYDVKM. Here the CDR3 DNA reads TGTGCCAGCAGTCCTATCAGGGACCGAGAATCCCAAAAACTGTTTTTT. Translation: CASSPIRDRESQKLFF.